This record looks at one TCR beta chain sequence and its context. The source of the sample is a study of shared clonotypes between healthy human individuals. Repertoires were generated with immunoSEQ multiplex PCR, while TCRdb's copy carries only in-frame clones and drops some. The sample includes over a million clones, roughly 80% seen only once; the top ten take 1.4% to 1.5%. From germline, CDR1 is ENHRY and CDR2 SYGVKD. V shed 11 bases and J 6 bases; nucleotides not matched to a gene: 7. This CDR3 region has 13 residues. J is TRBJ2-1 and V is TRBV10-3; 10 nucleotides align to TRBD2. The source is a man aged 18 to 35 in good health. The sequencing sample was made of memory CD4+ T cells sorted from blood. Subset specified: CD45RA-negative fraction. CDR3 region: CAHSGTSANEQFF. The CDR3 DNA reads TGTGCCCACTCCGGGACTAGCGCCAATGAGCAGTTCTTC.